These 19 T cell receptor beta chains share one sample of origin, sequenced in a study of cytomegalovirus exposure and HLA in healthy donors. Amplification used 60 Vbeta primers and 13 Jbeta primers. Assay: immunoSEQ multiplex PCR; the TCRdb copy retains only in-frame clones and omits some. The table has roughly 120,000 clones, around three quarters seen once; the top ten hold 7% to 9%. What was sequenced was PBMCs. The source is a woman between 50 and 59 years old in good health and CMV-seropositive.

The table lists this clone with a few counts. This chain uses TRBV27 with TRBJ1-1; D gene ambiguous. This CDR3 has 13 residues. V lost 1 base, J lost 5 bases, and 8 bases lay in between. Germline V gives CDR1 MNHEY, CDR2 SMNVEV (reference sequence). CDR3 residues: CASSLLARTEAFF. In DNA, the CDR3 is TGTGCCAGCAGTTTATTAGCAAGAACTGAAGCTTTCTTT.

CDR3 nucleotide sequence: TGTGCCAGTAGTGCGGGGACAGGGGGGGACTACGAGCAGTACTTC. It codes for CASSAGTGGDYEQYF. This chain joins TRBV19 and TRBJ2-5; 11 nucleotides match TRBD1. Gene TRBJ2-7 matches the end of the DNA better, so the J call may be wrong. CDR1 and CDR2 (germline): LNHDA, SQIVND (reference sequence). CDR3 length equals 15 residues.

This clone was counted between two and nine times. The CDR3 loop reads CASSLSGTREGKLFF. CDR3 coding DNA: TGTGCCAGCAGCTTATCTGGGACACGAGAGGGAAAACTGTTTTTT. The V call is TRBV7-9, the J call TRBJ1-4; D is perhaps TRBD1 (6 bases). This CDR3 has 15 amino acids. Looked up from germline, CDR1 is SEHNR and CDR2 is FQNEAQ (reference sequence). V lost 2 bases and J 10 bases, leaving 17 bases between the germline ends.

Worth noting for this clone: The CDR3 does not end in the conserved phenylalanine or tryptophan, so this is likely a read error. V and J are TRBV28 and TRBJ2-7; D is unresolved. This CDR3 is 12 amino acids long. V lost 5 bases to trimming and J lost 8 bases, with 13 bases between them. Germline CDR1 reads MDHEN; CDR2 reads SYDVKM. CDR3 sequence reads: CASSISLSKQYL. In DNA form, the CDR3 reads TGTGCCAGCAGTATTTCTCTTAGCAAGCAGTACCTC.

CDR3 sequence (DNA): TGTGCCAGCAGCCCCGGACAGAGGAACACTGAAGCTTTCTTT. It encodes CASSPGQRNTEAFF. The J gene is TRBJ1-1, the V gene TRBV5-4; possible D gene TRBD1, 6 bases. V lost 4 bases to trimming and J lost 1 base, with 11 bases between them. Germline V gene data show CDR1 as SGHNT and CDR2 as YYREEE (reference sequence). The length of the CDR3 is 14 residues.

The chain is built from TRBV6-1 and TRBJ2-7, with 8 bases matching TRBD1. V shed 4 bases, J shed 5 bases, and the junction held 7 bases outside the gene matches. This CDR3 contains 14 residues. Looked up from germline, CDR1 is MNHNS and CDR2 is SASEGT. The DNA for the CDR3 is TGTGCCAGCAGTGGACAGGGGTATTTGAACGAGCAGTACTTC. It encodes CASSGQGYLNEQYF.

The gene calls are TRBV5-1 and TRBJ1-2; D is perhaps TRBD1 (5 bases). This CDR3 spans 17 amino acids. Per germline, CDR1 SGHRS and CDR2 YFSETQ. Trimming left V 4 bases short and J 0 bases short, with 19 bases between. In DNA form, the CDR3 reads TGCGCCAGCAGCGGCGGGGCACAGTCGGAGCCTAACTATGGCTACACCTTC. It encodes CASSGGAQSEPNYGYTF. Complete variable domain (other parts from reference TRBV5-1 and TRBJ1-2): KAGVTQTPRYLIKTRGQQVTLSCSPISGHRSVSWYQQTPGQGLQFLFEYFSETQRNKGNFPGRFSGRQFSNSRSEMNVSTLELGDSALYLCASSGGAQSEPNYGYTFGSGTRLTVV.

The V gene is TRBV7-9, the J gene TRBJ2-2, with D perhaps TRBD2 (5 bases). The CDR3 has 16 amino acids. Germline values: CDR1 SEHNR, CDR2 FQNEAQ (reference sequence). The germline V and J ends were trimmed by 5 bases and 0 bases, with 13 bases remaining between them. CDR3 region: CASSPGLIPNTGELFF. In nucleotides, the CDR3 is TGTGCCAGCAGCCCAGGACTTATTCCGAACACCGGGGAGCTGTTTTTT. Based on the CDR3 plus reference TRBV7-9 and TRBJ2-2, the full variable domain is DTGVSQNPRHKITKRGQNVTFRCDPISEHNRLYWYRQTLGQGPEFLTYFQNEAQLEKSRLLSDRFSAERPKGSFSTLEIQRTEQGDSAMYLCASSPGLIPNTGELFFGEGSRLTVL.

This chain links TRBV5-5 with TRBJ1-2, with TRBD1 matching 7 bases. Germline V gives CDR1 SGHKS, CDR2 YYEKEE (reference sequence). The ends lost 6 bases at V and 5 bases at J; junction bases unmatched: 10. This CDR3 is built from 14 residues. The CDR3 is CASTLDQGGYGYTF. For the CDR3, the DNA is TGTGCCAGCACCCTAGATCAGGGGGGTTATGGCTACACCTTC.

V usage is TRBV6-4 and J usage is TRBJ2-1, with D perhaps matching TRBD2 (6 bases). The CDR3 runs to 13 residues. The germline CDR1 and CDR2 sequences are MRHNA and SNTAGT. V gave up 9 bases and J gave up 12 bases, with 21 bases separating them. The CDR3 is CARAGTPEAPQFF. The CDR3 nucleotides are TGTGCCAGGGCCGGGACTCCAGAGGCACCGCAGTTCTTC.

The V call is TRBV6-6, the J call TRBJ2-5; 9 bases fit TRBD2. The V segment lost 5 bases and the J segment 2 bases; nucleotides outside the gene matches: 3. The CDR3 runs 14 residues. Germline CDR1 MNHNY, CDR2 SVGAGI (reference sequence). This CDR3 is CASSPTSGQETQYF. CDR3 in DNA: TGTGCCAGCAGTCCGACTAGCGGTCAAGAGACCCAGTACTTC.

This chain connects TRBV14 to TRBJ2-7; tentative D call: TRBD2 (5 bases). The CDR3 runs 15 residues. Germline V gene data show CDR1 as SGHDN and CDR2 as FVKESK. V shed 3 bases and J shed 0 bases, with 12 bases lying between them. The CDR3 spells CASSQWTGSSYEQYF. In DNA form, the CDR3 reads TGTGCCAGCAGCCAGTGGACGGGGAGCTCCTACGAGCAGTACTTC.

Remarks on this clone: The junction shows a germline mismatch at one end, possibly a read error. CDR3 nucleotides: TGTGCCAGCAGCCGTTGGCGTCCTTTTCGGAGTCAACACCGGGGAGCTGTTTTT. This translates into CASSRWRPFRSQHRGAVF. This chain connects TRBV7-2 to TRBJ2-2, with D possibly TRBD2 on 5 matching bases. Per the germline V gene, CDR1 is SGHTA and CDR2 is FQGNSA. The CDR3 covers 18 residues.

The V call is TRBV19, the J call TRBJ1-1, with 10 bases lining up with TRBD1. V shed 3 bases, J shed 6 bases, and the junction held 4 bases outside the gene matches. This CDR3 spans 14 amino acids. The germline CDR1 and CDR2 sequences are LNHDA and SQIVND (reference sequence). CDR3 DNA: TGTGCCAGTAGTATTCCCGGGACAGGGGCTGAAGCTTTCTTT. Its translation: CASSIPGTGAEAFF.

The genes are TRBV11-3 and TRBJ1-1; D uncertain. V was cut by 1 base and J by 4 bases, with 10 bases left in between. Germline CDR1 and CDR2: SGHNT and YENEEA. CDR3 length: 14 residues. The CDR3 spells CASSLGPSGTEAFF. CDR3 nucleotides: TGTGCCAGCAGCTTAGGACCCTCGGGCACTGAAGCTTTCTTT.

A few counts support this clone. The chain couples TRBV4-3 to TRBJ1-4; 7 bases fit TRBD1. CDR3 length: 15 amino acids. Germline values: CDR1 LGHNA, CDR2 YSLEER. V lost 4 bases and J lost 5; bases outside the gene matches: 7. This chain's CDR3 is CASSRTQGRNEKLFF. Here the CDR3 DNA reads TGCGCCAGCAGCCGCACACAGGGGAGAAATGAAAAACTGTTTTTT.

The V call is TRBV27, the J call TRBJ2-1; 11 positions match TRBD1. The germline gives CDR1 MNHEY, CDR2 SMNVEV (reference sequence). This CDR3 region has 15 residues. The ends lost 0 bases at V and 9 bases at J; junction bases unmatched: 4. CDR3 region: CASSLSDRGQSEQFF. CDR3 nucleotide sequence: TGTGCCAGCAGTTTATCGGACAGGGGGCAAAGTGAGCAGTTCTTC.

The chain carries TRBV29-1 and TRBJ2-3, with 13 bases lining up with TRBD2. This CDR3 region has 15 residues. Germline assignment: CDR1 SQVTM and CDR2 ANQGSEA. Trimming removed 3 bases from V and 2 bases from J; junction bases left unmatched: 2. As DNA, the CDR3 is TGCAGCGTTGAGGGGACTAGCGGGGCCACAGATACGCAGTATTTT. This encodes CSVEGTSGATDTQYF.

The chain links TRBV5-1 to TRBJ1-4; 9 bases fit TRBD1. The V gene's germline CDR1 is SGHRS and CDR2 YFSETQ. J gave up 5 bases and V 4 bases, and 6 bases lay outside the gene matches. The CDR3 extends over 15 amino acids. This CDR3 reads CASSPGQGPNEKLFF. The CDR3, as DNA: TGCGCCAGCAGCCCGGGACAGGGTCCCAATGAAAAACTGTTTTTT.